This entry lists 7 T cell receptor beta chains sequenced from one sample in a study of T cell repertoires in cytomegalovirus infection. TCRdb processed the reads anew with MiXCR; each CDR3 protein has one entry. The sample consists of around 530,000 distinct CDR3 sequences, approximately 25% of them appearing once. Sequencing was performed on PBMCs. The receptors were sampled from a human donor in good health (CMV status not recorded). Some clones in this sample may be carry-over from other donors' samples.

In DNA, the CDR3 is TGTGCCAGCAGCGAAGCACTACAAAGCAATCAGCCCCAGCATTTT. Encoded protein: CASSEALQSNQPQHF. The rearrangement joins TRBV7-8 to TRBJ1-5; no firm D call. Trimming removed 5 bases from V and 1 base from J, with 12 bases in between. The CDR3 has 15 residues. Germline V gene lookup returns CDR1 SGHVS and CDR2 FQNEAQ.

The rearrangement uses TRBV18 and TRBJ2-7; D is uncertain. The V and J ends lost 1 base and 3 bases respectively, with 7 bases between them. Germline V gives CDR1 KGHSH, CDR2 LQKENI. The CDR3 has 13 amino acids. The CDR3 bases are TGTGCCAGCTCACCACAGGAGCTCTACGAGCAGTACGTC. Its translation: CASSPQELYEQYV.

This clonotype was detected ten times or more. The chain recombines TRBV7-2 with TRBJ2-1, with 11 bases aligning to TRBD2. Trimming took 5 bases from V and 4 from J; bases not matched to a gene: 1. Germline V gene lookup returns CDR1 SGHTA and CDR2 FQGNSA. The CDR3 spans 14 residues. The CDR3 nucleotides are TGTGCCAGCAGCCCTAGCGGGAGGTACAATGAGCAGTTCTTC. Its protein product is CASSPSGRYNEQFF.

The genes are TRBV11-3 and TRBJ1-3; D call uncertain. This CDR3 is built from 12 residues. Per germline, CDR1 SGHNT and CDR2 YENEEA. V lost 3 bases and J 5 bases, leaving 5 bases between the germline ends. The CDR3 DNA sequence: TGTGCCAGCAGCTTCGTTAGAAACACCATATATTTT. Its protein is CASSFVRNTIYF.

This clonotype was recorded many times. The V call is TRBV7-2, the J call TRBJ2-7; the D gene is possibly TRBD1 (8 bases). The CDR3 totals 14 residues. With 1 base removed from V and 3 bases from J, the gap between germline ends came to 10 bases. Looked up from germline, CDR1 is SGHTA and CDR2 is FQGNSA. The CDR3 DNA is TGTGCCAGCAGCTTAGACAGGGGGGGCTACGAGCAGTACTTC. It encodes CASSLDRGGYEQYF.

The J gene is TRBJ1-3, the V gene TRBV25-1; 7 positions match TRBD1. There are 14 residues in the CDR3. Trimming cost V 6 bases and J 1 base; bases outside gene matches: 3. Germline V lookup: CDR1 MGHDK, CDR2 SYGVNS. For the CDR3, the DNA is TGTGCCAGCAGACAGACAGGGTCTGGAAACACCATATATTTT. Translated: CASRQTGSGNTIYF.

Only a few counts were recorded for this clonotype. The chain recombines TRBV12-3 or TRBV12-4 with TRBJ2-5; D remains unclear. The CDR3 length is 14 residues. V lost 2 bases and J lost 2, with 9 bases in between. The CDR3 region is CASSLSQHQETQYF. The CDR3 coding sequence is TGTGCCAGCAGTTTAAGTCAGCATCAAGAGACCCAGTACTTC.